The rows below give T cell receptor beta chains drawn from one sample of a study of T cell repertoires in cytomegalovirus infection. Each CDR3 protein is one row after TCRdb ran MiXCR on the reads. The sample contains roughly 630,000 distinct CDR3 sequences, 24% of which appear only once. Sequencing used CD8+ T cells from PBMCs. These receptors all stem from a human donor in good health (CMV status not recorded). Some clones in this sample may be carry-over from other donors' samples. Both conserved end residues are part of each CDR3. Fields, in order: CDR3 DNA, CDR3 protein, clone size, CDR3 length, J gene, V gene, D gene. A D gene is named only where the DNA matches it firmly. Clone size is not always given. Where it is, it says once, few, many or a class for expanded clones.

CDR3nt: TGTGCCAGCAGCCGTGACAGCCGCCTCGGGGATGAGCAGTTCTTC; CDR3aa: CASSRDSRLGDEQFF; abundance: .; len: 15; j_gene: TRBJ2-1; v_gene: TRBV28; d_gene: .
CDR3nt: TGTGCCAGCAGTATCACGGACACGGGCACAGATACGCAGTATTTT; CDR3aa: CASSITDTGTDTQYF; abundance: .; len: 15; j_gene: TRBJ2-3; v_gene: TRBV27; d_gene: .
CDR3nt: TGTGCCAGCAGCTTAGTGGATTATCCTAACTATGGCTACACCTTC; CDR3aa: CASSLVDYPNYGYTF; abundance: many; len: 15; j_gene: TRBJ1-2; v_gene: TRBV7-2; d_gene: .
CDR3nt: TGTGCCAGCAGCATGGACAGGCCGTGGGATGATCAGTTCTTC; CDR3aa: CASSMDRPWDDQFF; abundance: .; len: 14; j_gene: TRBJ2-1; v_gene: TRBV5-6; d_gene: TRBD1
CDR3nt: TGTGCCAGTGTTGGGCAGGGGGAATTGTTTTATGGCTACACCTTC; CDR3aa: CASVGQGELFYGYTF; abundance: .; len: 15; j_gene: TRBJ1-2; v_gene: TRBV19; d_gene: TRBD1
CDR3nt: TGTGCCAGCAGTTACGGGGGCCCCAAGGATGGCTACACCTTC; CDR3aa: CASSYGGPKDGYTF; abundance: once; len: 14; j_gene: TRBJ1-2; v_gene: TRBV6-6; d_gene: .
CDR3nt: TGCAGTGCTAGGGGTGTAGGGGAAAAATTCTATAAAGACAGGGGGTACTATGGCTACACCTTC; CDR3aa: CSARGVGEKFYKDRGYYGYTF; abundance: .; len: 21; j_gene: TRBJ1-2; v_gene: TRBV20-1; d_gene: TRBD1
CDR3nt: TGTGCCAGCAGCTTAGATACAGGGAACACAGATACGCAGTATTTT; CDR3aa: CASSLDTGNTDTQYF; abundance: many; len: 15; j_gene: TRBJ2-3; v_gene: TRBV11-2; d_gene: .
CDR3nt: TGTGCCAGCAGTTTATCAGGCATTTCCTTGTACGAGCAGTACTTC; CDR3aa: CASSLSGISLYEQYF; abundance: few; len: 15; j_gene: TRBJ2-7; v_gene: TRBV27; d_gene: .
CDR3nt: TGCGCCAGCAGTGGCGGGACAACTACCTACGAGCAGTACTTC; CDR3aa: CASSGGTTTYEQYF; abundance: few; len: 14; j_gene: TRBJ2-7; v_gene: TRBV10-1; d_gene: .
CDR3nt: TGTGCCAGCAATGTCGGGGGGAAAGGGGAGACCCAGTACTTC; CDR3aa: CASNVGGKGETQYF; abundance: few; len: 14; j_gene: TRBJ2-5; v_gene: TRBV6-5; d_gene: TRBD2
CDR3nt: TGCGCCAGCAGCCCTAGAGGATCAACTAACTATGGCTACACCTTC; CDR3aa: CASSPRGSTNYGYTF; abundance: .; len: 15; j_gene: TRBJ1-2; v_gene: TRBV5-1; d_gene: .
CDR3nt: TGTGCCAGCAGTTTAGCGCGGAGACTAGCCTTCGACAATGAGCAGTTCTTC; CDR3aa: CASSLARRLAFDNEQFF; abundance: .; len: 17; j_gene: TRBJ2-1; v_gene: TRBV12-3/TRBV12-4; d_gene: TRBD2
CDR3nt: TGCAGCGTTGGCCCTGCGGGGTACTCTGGAAACACCATATATTTT; CDR3aa: CSVGPAGYSGNTIYF; abundance: .; len: 15; j_gene: TRBJ1-3; v_gene: TRBV29-1; d_gene: .
CDR3nt: TGCAGCGTTCTGGGAGGGGATGGCTACACCTTC; CDR3aa: CSVLGGDGYTF; abundance: .; len: 11; j_gene: TRBJ1-2; v_gene: TRBV29-1; d_gene: .
CDR3nt: TGCAGTGCTGTCCTGGACGGAGACTATGGCTACACCTTC; CDR3aa: CSAVLDGDYGYTF; abundance: .; len: 13; j_gene: TRBJ1-2; v_gene: TRBV20-1; d_gene: .
CDR3nt: TGTGCCAGCAGCCGGGGTTACGGGGAGCAGTACTTC; CDR3aa: CASSRGYGEQYF; abundance: .; len: 12; j_gene: TRBJ2-7; v_gene: TRBV13; d_gene: .
CDR3nt: TGCAGCGTACAAGGGGTAAGCTACAATGAGCAGTTCTTC; CDR3aa: CSVQGVSYNEQFF; abundance: .; len: 13; j_gene: TRBJ2-1; v_gene: TRBV29-1; d_gene: .
CDR3nt: TGTGCCAGCAGCCTCAAGCTCTACGAGCAGTACTTC; CDR3aa: CASSLKLYEQYF; abundance: few; len: 12; j_gene: TRBJ2-7; v_gene: TRBV7-9; d_gene: .
CDR3nt: TGTGCCAGCAGCCCAGGACAGGTGGGGGAGACCCAGTACTTC; CDR3aa: CASSPGQVGETQYF; abundance: few; len: 14; j_gene: TRBJ2-5; v_gene: TRBV6-5; d_gene: TRBD1
CDR3nt: TGTGCTAGCAGCACAATGACAGGTGAAGGGCCCGTCCTGACTTTC; CDR3aa: CASSTMTGEGPVLTF; abundance: .; len: 15; j_gene: TRBJ2-6; v_gene: TRBV7-7; d_gene: .
CDR3nt: TGTGCCAGCAGTTACAGGGGCCAAGGCCAAGAGACCCAGTACTTC; CDR3aa: CASSYRGQGQETQYF; abundance: .; len: 15; j_gene: TRBJ2-5; v_gene: TRBV6-5; d_gene: .
CDR3nt: TGTGCCAGCAGCTCCACCGGATGGACAGGGACTAAGGAGCAGTACTTC; CDR3aa: CASSSTGWTGTKEQYF; abundance: .; len: 16; j_gene: TRBJ2-7; v_gene: TRBV6-5; d_gene: .
CDR3nt: TGTGCCAGCAGCCGGACCGTCGGAATGGGGGCACTGTTTTTT; CDR3aa: CASSRTVGMGALFF; abundance: .; len: 14; j_gene: TRBJ1-4; v_gene: TRBV7-9; d_gene: .
CDR3nt: TGTGCCAGCAGTTTCTGGCTAGCGGGGAAACTAGCCAAAAACATTCAGTACTTC; CDR3aa: CASSFWLAGKLAKNIQYF; abundance: few; len: 18; j_gene: TRBJ2-4; v_gene: TRBV12-3/TRBV12-4; d_gene: TRBD2
CDR3nt: TGCGCCAGCAGCCAAGATAAAGATCCGGAGACCCAGTACTTC; CDR3aa: CASSQDKDPETQYF; abundance: few; len: 14; j_gene: TRBJ2-5; v_gene: TRBV4-1; d_gene: .
CDR3nt: TGTGCCAGCTCACCATGGGGCGCGGGGGGAACCTACAATGAGCAGTTCTTC; CDR3aa: CASSPWGAGGTYNEQFF; abundance: .; len: 17; j_gene: TRBJ2-1; v_gene: TRBV18; d_gene: TRBD2
CDR3nt: TGTGCCAGCAGTGCAAAAGCCGGGCCAAGAAACTTGCTCTTC; CDR3aa: CASSAKAGPRNLLF; abundance: few; len: 14; j_gene: TRBJ2-1; v_gene: TRBV2; d_gene: .
CDR3nt: TGTGCCAGCAGCTCAACGGGACGGTCCTACAATGAGCAGTTCTTC; CDR3aa: CASSSTGRSYNEQFF; abundance: many; len: 15; j_gene: TRBJ2-1; v_gene: TRBV13; d_gene: .